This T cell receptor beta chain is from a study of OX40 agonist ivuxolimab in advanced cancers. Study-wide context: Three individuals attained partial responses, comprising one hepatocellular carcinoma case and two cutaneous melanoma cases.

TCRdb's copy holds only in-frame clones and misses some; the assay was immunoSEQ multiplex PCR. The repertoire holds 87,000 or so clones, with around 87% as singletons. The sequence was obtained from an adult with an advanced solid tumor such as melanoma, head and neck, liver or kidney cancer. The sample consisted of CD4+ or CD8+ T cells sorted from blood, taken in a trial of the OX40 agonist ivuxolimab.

CDR3 region: CASSQDWGRADTQYF. As DNA, the CDR3 is TGTGCCAGCAGCCAAGATTGGGGGAGGGCAGATACGCAGTATTTT. This chain uses TRBV4-2 with TRBJ2-3, with TRBD2 matching 7 bases. J gave up 4 bases and V 0 bases, and 4 bases lay outside the gene matches. CDR1 is LGHNA and CDR2 is YNFKEQ in the germline V gene. The CDR3 covers 15 residues.